This T cell receptor beta chain was recovered during a study of blood T cell repertoires in COVID-19. Germline V gene sequence: CDR1 SGHVS, CDR2 FQNEAQ. V lost 5 bases and J lost 2; bases outside the gene matches: 6. This CDR3 has 15 residues. The table came from immunoSEQ multiplex PCR; TCRdb's copy has only in-frame clones and leaves some out. The sample carries about 56,000 clones, 85% to 90% recorded once. The chain is built from TRBV7-8 and TRBJ1-5; 7 positions agree with TRBD1. This clonotype was obtained from a woman in her sixties with COVID-19, enrolled during active disease. Sequenced: peripheral blood. CDR3 DNA sequence: TGTGCCAGCAGCCCGCAAGGGGGCGGCAATCAGCCCCAGCATTTT. Its translation: CASSPQGGGNQPQHF.